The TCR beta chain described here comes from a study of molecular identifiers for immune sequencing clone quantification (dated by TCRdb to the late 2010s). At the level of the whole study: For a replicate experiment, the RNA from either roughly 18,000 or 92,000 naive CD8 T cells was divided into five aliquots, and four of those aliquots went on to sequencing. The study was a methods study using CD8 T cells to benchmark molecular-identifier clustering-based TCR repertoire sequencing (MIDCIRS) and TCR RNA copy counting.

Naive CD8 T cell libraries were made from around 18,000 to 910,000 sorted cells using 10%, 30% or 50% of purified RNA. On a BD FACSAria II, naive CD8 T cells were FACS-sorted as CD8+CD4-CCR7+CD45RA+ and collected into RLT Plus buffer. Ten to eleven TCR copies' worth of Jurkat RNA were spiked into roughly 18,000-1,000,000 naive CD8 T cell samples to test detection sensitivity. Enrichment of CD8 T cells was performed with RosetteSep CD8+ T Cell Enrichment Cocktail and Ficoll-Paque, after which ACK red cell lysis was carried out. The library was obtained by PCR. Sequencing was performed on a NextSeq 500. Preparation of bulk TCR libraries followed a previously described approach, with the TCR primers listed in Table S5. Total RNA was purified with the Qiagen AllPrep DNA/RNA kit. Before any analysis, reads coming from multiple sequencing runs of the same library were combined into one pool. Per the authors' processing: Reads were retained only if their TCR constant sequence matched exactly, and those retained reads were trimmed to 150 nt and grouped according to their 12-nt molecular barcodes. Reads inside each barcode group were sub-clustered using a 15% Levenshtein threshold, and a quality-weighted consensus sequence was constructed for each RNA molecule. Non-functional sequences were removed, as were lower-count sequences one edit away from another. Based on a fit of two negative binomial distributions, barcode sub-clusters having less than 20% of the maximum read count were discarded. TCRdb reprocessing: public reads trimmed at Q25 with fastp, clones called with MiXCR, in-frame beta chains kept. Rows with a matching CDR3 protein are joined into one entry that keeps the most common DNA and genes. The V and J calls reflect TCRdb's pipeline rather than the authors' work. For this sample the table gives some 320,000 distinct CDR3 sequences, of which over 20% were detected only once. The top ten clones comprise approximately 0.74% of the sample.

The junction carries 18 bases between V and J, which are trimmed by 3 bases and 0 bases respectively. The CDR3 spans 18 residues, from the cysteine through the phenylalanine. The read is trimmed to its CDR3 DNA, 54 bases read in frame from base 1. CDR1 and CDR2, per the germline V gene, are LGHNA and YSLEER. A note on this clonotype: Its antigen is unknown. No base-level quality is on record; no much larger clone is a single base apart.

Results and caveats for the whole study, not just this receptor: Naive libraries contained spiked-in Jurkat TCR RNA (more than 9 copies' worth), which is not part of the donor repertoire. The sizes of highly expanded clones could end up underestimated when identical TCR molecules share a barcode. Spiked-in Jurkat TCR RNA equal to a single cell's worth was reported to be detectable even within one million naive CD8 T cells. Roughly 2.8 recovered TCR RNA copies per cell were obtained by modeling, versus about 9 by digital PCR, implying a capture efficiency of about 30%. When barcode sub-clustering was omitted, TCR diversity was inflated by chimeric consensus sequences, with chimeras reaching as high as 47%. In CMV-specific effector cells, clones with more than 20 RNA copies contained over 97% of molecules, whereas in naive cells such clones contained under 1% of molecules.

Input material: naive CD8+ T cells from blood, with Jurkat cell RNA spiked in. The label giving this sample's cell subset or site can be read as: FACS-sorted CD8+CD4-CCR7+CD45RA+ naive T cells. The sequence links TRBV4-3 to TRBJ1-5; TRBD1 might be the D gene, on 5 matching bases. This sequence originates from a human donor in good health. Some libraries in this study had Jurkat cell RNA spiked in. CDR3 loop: CASSQALQGSGSNQPQHF. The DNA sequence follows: TGCGCCAGCAGCCAGGCCCTCCAGGGAAGCGGTAGCAATCAGCCCCAGCATTTT.